This entry lists 15 T cell receptor beta chains sequenced from one sample in a study of CXCR3-negative and CXCR3-positive naive CD8 T cells. Through 5' RACE with UMI labels, the TRB cDNA libraries were prepared. TCRdb reprocessed the 5' RACE reads, keeping one entry per CDR3 protein, no DNA. The repertoire table contains 90,000 to 100,000 distinct CDR3 sequences. Study-level results: Hydrophobicity of TRB CDR3s was greater in CXCR3-positive naive cells than in CXCR3-negative naive cells.

Their target antigens are unknown. The sample was naive CXCR3+ CD8+ T cells from blood. As to subset: CD45RO-CCR7+CD27+CD95- naive CD8+ T cells expressing CXCR3 (TNR3+). These receptors were taken from a human donor in good health. Some clones in this sample may be carry-over from other donors' samples.

The rearrangement uses TRBV7-3 and TRBJ2-1; TCRdb indicates TRBD2, and absent DNA this call remains unverified. This CDR3 contains 16 residues. In germline, CDR1 is SGHTA, CDR2 FQGTGA. CDR3 protein: CASSLGGTSAFDEQFF. Based on the CDR3 plus reference TRBV7-3 and TRBJ2-1, the full variable domain is GAGVSQTPSNKVTEKGKYVELRCDPISGHTALYWYRQSLGQGPEFLIYFQGTGAADDSGLPNDRFFAVRPEGSVSTLKIQRTERGDSAVYLCASSLGGTSAFDEQFFGPGTRLTVL.

V and J are TRBV7-6 and TRBJ2-2; the TCRdb D gene call, TRBD2, has no DNA to confirm it. Germline CDR1 reads SGHVS; CDR2 reads FNYEAQ. The CDR3 sequence is 16 residues long. CDR3 loop: CASSPTGGTATGELFF.

CDR3 residues: CASSPTLGRSRETQYF. V usage is TRBV7-9 and J usage is TRBJ2-5. CDR3 length: 16 amino acids. The germline gives CDR1 SEHNR, CDR2 FQNEAQ (reference sequence).

V is TRBV3-1 and J is TRBJ2-5; TCRdb's D call, TRBD2, is unchecked because there is no DNA. CDR1 is LGHDT, CDR2 YNNKEL, per germline (reference sequence). The CDR3 runs to 15 residues. Here the CDR3 reads CASSQFEGVLQYQYF.

This sequence joins TRBV6-4 and TRBJ2-3; the TCRdb D gene call, TRBD1, has no DNA to confirm it. The CDR3 contains 15 residues. CDR1 is MRHNA and CDR2 is SNTAGT in the germline V gene. CDR3 sequence reads: CASSDSAGSTDTQYF.

The chain combines TRBV29-1 with TRBJ2-1; TCRdb's D gene call, TRBD2, goes unchecked for lack of DNA. Germline assignment: CDR1 SQVTM and CDR2 ANQGSEA. There are 13 residues in the CDR3. The CDR3 protein is CSVGTSGGDEQFF.

The V gene is TRBV19, the J gene TRBJ2-7. The CDR3 loop spans 13 amino acids. CDR1 is LNHDA and CDR2 is SQIVND in the germline V gene (reference sequence). CDR3 sequence: CASSWQNSYEQYF. The whole variable domain, remainder taken from reference TRBV19 and TRBJ2-7, is DGGITQSPKYLFRKEGQNVTLSCEQNLNHDAMYWYRQDPGQGLRLIYYSQIVNDFQKGDIAEGYSVSREKKESFPLTVTSAQKNPTAFYLCASSWQNSYEQYFGPGTRLTVT.

The gene calls are TRBV19 and TRBJ2-7; TCRdb designates TRBD1, a call that cannot be tested without DNA. Looked up from germline, CDR1 is LNHDA and CDR2 is SQIVND (reference sequence). The CDR3 has 15 residues. CDR3 amino acids: CASSPGQGTSYEQYF. Together with reference TRBV19 and TRBJ2-7, the CDR3 gives the full variable domain: DGGITQSPKYLFRKEGQNVTLSCEQNLNHDAMYWYRQDPGQGLRLIYYSQIVNDFQKGDIAEGYSVSREKKESFPLTVTSAQKNPTAFYLCASSPGQGTSYEQYFGPGTRLTVT.

V usage is TRBV27 and J usage is TRBJ2-5. Germline V CDR1 and CDR2: MNHEY, SMNVEV (reference sequence). The CDR3 has 14 residues. CDR3 region: CASSNYQKEETQYF.

The chain couples TRBV7-3 to TRBJ1-1; TCRdb's D call, TRBD1, is unchecked because there is no DNA. This CDR3 region has 14 residues. Germline CDR1 is SGHTA and CDR2 is FQGTGA. CDR3 sequence reads: CASSSRGLDTEAFF. Drawing the rest from reference TRBV7-3 and TRBJ1-1, the complete variable domain is GAGVSQTPSNKVTEKGKYVELRCDPISGHTALYWYRQSLGQGPEFLIYFQGTGAADDSGLPNDRFFAVRPEGSVSTLKIQRTERGDSAVYLCASSSRGLDTEAFFGQGTRLTVV.

CDR3 loop: CASSLVSANTEAFF. The chain couples TRBV7-9 to TRBJ1-1. Germline values: CDR1 SEHNR, CDR2 FQNEAQ (reference sequence). The CDR3 runs to 14 residues.

This chain uses TRBV28 with TRBJ2-1. In germline, CDR1 is MDHEN, CDR2 SYDVKM. The CDR3 totals 16 residues. CDR3 in amino acids: CASSLLVGDSGNEQFF.

The chain joins TRBV3-1 to TRBJ1-5; TCRdb designates TRBD1, a call that cannot be tested without DNA. This CDR3 has 15 residues. The V gene's germline CDR1 is LGHDT and CDR2 YNNKEL (reference sequence). CDR3 residues: CASSRRQGLDQPQHF.

This chain connects TRBV27 to TRBJ2-7. The CDR3 consists of 11 residues. The V gene's germline CDR1 is MNHEY and CDR2 SMNVEV (reference sequence). The CDR3 here is CASSTTYEQYF.

The chain links TRBV29-1 to TRBJ2-5; with no DNA, the TCRdb D assignment of TRBD2 cannot be verified. Germline CDR1 and CDR2: SQVTM and ANQGSEA. The CDR3 runs 19 residues. CDR3 sequence reads: CSVESIDRLPPRSGVAQYF.